The 9 T cell receptor beta chains given below trace back to one sample, sequenced in a study of blood T cell repertoires in COVID-19. Method: immunoSEQ multiplex PCR; TCRdb's copy keeps in-frame clones and lacks some. The top ten clones hold around 7% of a sample with some 380,000 clones, nearly 90% of them seen once. The sequenced sample consisted of peripheral blood. The source is a man aged 18 to 35 with active or convalescent COVID-19.

The chain uses TRBV5-1 and TRBJ1-6; D not resolved. This CDR3 region has 16 residues. Trimming removed 4 bases at V and 0 bases at J, with 11 bases between. Germline CDR1 is SGHRS and CDR2 is YFSETQ. CDR3 bases: TGCGCCAGCAGCCTGGTAGGGAGCTCCTATAATTCACCCCTCCACTTT. This codes for CASSLVGSSYNSPLHF.

This clone was detected only a few times. The rearrangement links TRBV3-1 (or the pseudogene TRBV3-2) to TRBJ1-3, with TRBD1 as a possible D gene (6 bases). Between the trimmed V and J ends, which lost 2 bases and 0 bases, there was a span of 14 bases. This CDR3 comprises 17 residues. Germline values: CDR1 LGHDT, CDR2 YNNKEL (reference sequence). CDR3 in DNA: TGTGCCAGCAGCCAAACTACAGGGACCAACTCTGGAAACACCATATATTTT. It yields the protein CASSQTTGTNSGNTIYF.

The rearrangement uses TRBV2 and TRBJ1-2, with 8 bases aligning to TRBD1. V gave up 4 bases and J gave up 8 bases; unmatched junction bases: 18. The CDR3 spans 17 residues. CDR1 and CDR2 from the germline V gene are SNHLY and FYNNEI. CDR3 protein: CASSAVRTGGRYEGYTF. Here the CDR3 DNA reads TGTGCCAGCAGTGCTGTAAGAACAGGGGGAAGATATGAAGGCTACACCTTC.

The chain uses TRBV19 and TRBJ1-1; tentatively, D is TRBD1 (5 bases). The CDR3 is made up of 14 amino acids. Per the germline V gene, CDR1 is LNHDA and CDR2 is SQIVND (reference sequence). V lost 7 bases to trimming and J lost 0 bases, with 12 bases between them. The CDR3 reads CASTWTTMNTEAFF. DNA of the CDR3: TGTGCCAGTACTTGGACAACCATGAACACTGAAGCTTTCTTT.

V and J are TRBV29-1 and TRBJ1-2; unclear D gene. Between the trimmed V and J ends, which lost 8 bases and 7 bases, there was a span of 17 bases. This CDR3 has 12 residues. CDR1 and CDR2 (germline): SQVTM, ANQGSEA. The CDR3: CSFLDGRGGYTF. The CDR3 region has the DNA TGCAGCTTTCTCGATGGCCGGGGTGGCTACACCTTC.

The rearrangement joins TRBV9 to TRBJ2-5; D is undetermined. Germline CDR1 is SGDLS and CDR2 is YYNGEE. The V gene lost 0 bases and the J gene lost 3 bases, with 6 bases spanning the gap. The CDR3 is 13 amino acids. CDR3 in amino acids: CASSVDYEETQYF. CDR3 bases: TGTGCCAGCAGCGTAGACTATGAAGAGACCCAGTACTTC.

The chain uses TRBV9 and TRBJ2-1, with D possibly matching TRBD2 (6 bases). CDR3 size: 14 residues. Trimming left V 3 bases short and J 6 bases short, with 13 bases between. CDR1 is SGDLS and CDR2 is YYNGEE in the germline V gene. Here the CDR3 DNA reads TGTGCCAGCAGCGGAATCGGGGGACGCAATGAGCAGTTCTTC. This sequence encodes CASSGIGGRNEQFF.

This chain uses TRBV30 with TRBJ1-1, with no clear D. The CDR3 is 12 amino acids. Between the trimmed V and J ends, which lost 3 bases and 4 bases, there was a span of 9 bases. The germline gives CDR1 GTSNPN, CDR2 SVGIG (reference sequence). The CDR3 sequence is CAWSPGSTEAFF. DNA of the CDR3: TGTGCCTGGAGCCCAGGTTCCACTGAAGCTTTCTTT.

The chain recombines TRBV3-1 (or the pseudogene TRBV3-2) with TRBJ2-1; 11 bases are a match to TRBD2. With V trimmed by 0 bases and J by 8 bases, 9 bases remained unmatched. The CDR3 runs 17 residues. CDR1 is LGHDT, CDR2 YNNKEL, per germline (reference sequence). CDR3 sequence (DNA): TGTGCCAGCAGCCAAGATTTAAGACTAGCGGGATTCCATGAGCAGTTCTTC. This gives the protein CASSQDLRLAGFHEQFF.